One and the same sample provided the 16 T cell receptor beta chains below, sequenced in a study of blood T cell repertoires in COVID-19. Libraries were prepared by immunoSEQ multiplex PCR; TCRdb keeps only in-frame clonotypes and omits some of them. The sample shows 160,000 or so clones, about 88% of them seen only once. The sequencing input was peripheral blood. Receptors originate from a woman in her forties or fifties with COVID-19, enrolled during active disease.

The V call is TRBV5-4, the J call TRBJ2-3; possibly TRBD2 for D (6 bases). The CDR3 is made up of 15 amino acids. The germline gives CDR1 SGHNT, CDR2 YYREEE (reference sequence). Trimming took 0 bases from V and 1 from J, leaving 9 bases between them. The CDR3, as DNA: TGTGCCAGCAGCTTGGCACCTAGCGGCACAGATACGCAGTATTTT. Its protein product is CASSLAPSGTDTQYF.

This chain uses TRBV25-1 with TRBJ1-2; TRBD1 agrees at 8 bases. V lost 4 bases to trimming and J lost 4 bases; unmatched junction nucleotides: 8. In germline, CDR1 is MGHDK, CDR2 SYGVNS. The CDR3 contains 15 residues. The CDR3 reads CASSGTGGFAYGYTF. CDR3 DNA sequence: TGTGCCAGCAGTGGCACAGGGGGGTTCGCCTATGGCTACACCTTC.

The V call is TRBV3-1 (or the pseudogene TRBV3-2), the J call TRBJ1-1, with 7 nucleotides matching TRBD1. V lost 3 bases, J lost 0 bases, and 7 bases stayed unmatched. The CDR3 covers 16 residues. Germline values: CDR1 LGHDT, CDR2 YNNKEL (reference sequence). The CDR3 protein is CASSHRLGQMNTEAFF. CDR3 DNA sequence: TGTGCCAGCAGCCACCGGTTGGGACAGATGAACACTGAAGCTTTCTTT.

The CDR3 is CASSSPDRLGSPLHF. In nucleotides, the CDR3 is TGTGCCAGCAGCTCCCCCGACCGACTTGGTTCACCCCTCCACTTT. The chain is built from TRBV6-6 and TRBJ1-6; D uncertain. CDR1 is MNHNY and CDR2 is SVGAGI in the germline V gene (reference sequence). Trimming removed 6 bases from V and 9 bases from J, with 18 bases in between. The CDR3 covers 15 residues.

The rearrangement links TRBV11-2 to TRBJ2-3, with 10 bases fitting TRBD2. CDR1 is SGHAT and CDR2 is FQNNGV in the germline V gene. The junction had 4 bases not matched to a gene; V was cut back by 5 bases and J by 2 bases. This CDR3 is 15 amino acids long. The CDR3 loop reads CASSVLAGDTDTQYF. CDR3 coding DNA: TGTGCCAGCAGCGTGCTAGCGGGGGACACAGATACGCAGTATTTT. Full variable domain (outside the CDR3, taken from reference TRBV11-2 and TRBJ2-3): EAGVAQSPRYKIIEKRQSVAFWCNPISGHATLYWYQQILGQGPKLLIQFQNNGVVDDSQLPKDRFSAERLKGVDSTLKIQPAKLEDSAVYLCASSVLAGDTDTQYFGPGTRLTVL.

CDR3 loop: CASSPLLGAQTQYF. The CDR3 nucleotides read TGTGCCAGCAGCCCACTCCTGGGAGCGCAGACCCAGTACTTC. The genes are TRBV7-2 and TRBJ2-5; TRBD2 is a possible D gene (5 bases). The CDR3 consists of 14 residues. Germline V gene data show CDR1 as SGHTA and CDR2 as FQGNSA. Deletions cut 5 bases from V and 6 bases from J, with 16 bases between.

The chain employs TRBV11-3 and TRBJ2-7; 10 positions agree with TRBD1. The CDR3 covers 17 residues. V gave up 5 bases and J gave up 4 bases; unmatched junction bases: 14. Germline CDR1 is SGHNT and CDR2 is YENEEA. The CDR3: CASSNSTGTGDEYEQYF. In nucleotides, the CDR3 is TGTGCCAGCAGCAATTCCACCGGGACAGGGGACGAGTACGAGCAGTACTTC.

The chain is built from TRBV7-9 and TRBJ2-5; 11 bases fit TRBD2. The CDR3 consists of 15 residues. The germline V gene has CDR1 SEHNR and CDR2 FQNEAQ (reference sequence). Trimming cost V 6 bases and J 2 bases; bases outside gene matches: 5. CDR3 amino acids: CASRIAGGSQETQYF. CDR3 DNA: TGTGCCAGCAGAATAGCGGGGGGGTCTCAAGAGACCCAGTACTTC.

The J gene is TRBJ1-2, the V gene TRBV11-2; D unclear. Trimming took 2 bases from V and 5 from J, leaving 12 bases between them. Per the germline V gene, CDR1 is SGHAT and CDR2 is FQNNGV. The CDR3 extends over 14 amino acids. The CDR3 here is CASSLSLNGYGYTF. The CDR3 nucleotides are TGTGCCAGCAGCTTATCCCTAAACGGGTATGGCTACACCTTC.

The table lists this clone with a count of one. The sample contains more than one DNA sequence encoding this CDR3. This chain uses TRBV2 with TRBJ2-2, with a weak D call TRBD2 (6 bases). The ends were cut back, 6 bases at V and 1 base at J, with 6 bases in the middle. This CDR3 comprises 13 residues. Germline V CDR1 and CDR2: SNHLY, FYNNEI. The CDR3 DNA is TGTGCCAGCAGCGGGGGGAACACCGGGGAGCTGTTTTTT. This codes for CASSGGNTGELFF.

J is TRBJ1-5 and V is TRBV6-1; no definite D call. The CDR3 covers 17 residues. Germline loops: CDR1 MNHNS, CDR2 SASEGT. Trimming removed 2 bases from V and 0 bases from J, with 14 bases in between. The CDR3 protein is CASSEIGGGNSNQPQHF. The CDR3 DNA reads TGTGCCAGCAGTGAAATCGGAGGAGGGAATAGCAATCAGCCCCAGCATTTT.

V usage is TRBV6-5 and J usage is TRBJ1-6; D is unresolved. The CDR3 has 14 residues. Trimming left V 7 bases short and J 7 bases short, with 14 bases between. Germline V gene data show CDR1 as MNHEY and CDR2 as SVGAGI. The CDR3 region has the DNA TGTGCCAGCACCCGTCTTACTTACAATTCACCCCTCCACTTT. Protein sequence: CASTRLTYNSPLHF.

CDR3: CASSLAPSGYNEQFF. The CDR3 region has the DNA TGTGCCAGCAGCTTAGCGCCTAGCGGGTACAATGAGCAGTTCTTC. The rearrangement links TRBV7-9 to TRBJ2-1; TRBD2 aligns across 8 bases. The CDR3 totals 15 residues. The V gene end was trimmed by 0 bases and the J gene end by 4 bases; junction bases not matched to a gene: 2. Germline CDR1 reads SEHNR; CDR2 reads FQNEAQ (reference sequence). The full variable domain, in which reference TRBV7-9 and TRBJ2-1 provide the parts outside the CDR3, is DTGVSQNPRHKITKRGQNVTFRCDPISEHNRLYWYRQTLGQGPEFLTYFQNEAQLEKSRLLSDRFSAERPKGSFSTLEIQRTEQGDSAMYLCASSLAPSGYNEQFFGPGTRLTVL.

The V gene is TRBV13, the J gene TRBJ2-7, with 8 bases identical to TRBD2. This CDR3 comprises 15 residues. J lost 1 base, V lost 5 bases, and 7 bases had no gene match. Germline CDR1 PRHDT, CDR2 FYEKMQ (reference sequence). CDR3: CASSPAGGRSYEQYF. The CDR3 DNA follows: TGTGCCAGCAGCCCCGCGGGGGGACGGTCCTACGAGCAGTACTTC.

This clone was observed once. The gene calls are TRBV11-2 and TRBJ1-1, with D perhaps TRBD1 (5 bases). Between the trimmed V and J ends, which lost 4 bases and 3 bases, there was a span of 12 bases. CDR1 is SGHAT and CDR2 is FQNNGV in the germline V gene. The CDR3 runs 14 residues. In DNA, the CDR3 is TGTGCCAGCAGCTCGGACACATCCTACACTGAAGCTTTCTTT. It codes for CASSSDTSYTEAFF.

This clone occurred a few times. This rearrangement joins TRBV7-9 to TRBJ1-2; no clear D. The CDR3 spans 14 residues. The V and J ends lost 1 base and 5 bases respectively, with 11 bases between them. Per germline, CDR1 SEHNR and CDR2 FQNEAQ (reference sequence). CDR3 sequence (DNA): TGTGCCAGCAGCTTAGATGAGGAAGATTATGGCTACACCTTC. It specifies CASSLDEEDYGYTF.